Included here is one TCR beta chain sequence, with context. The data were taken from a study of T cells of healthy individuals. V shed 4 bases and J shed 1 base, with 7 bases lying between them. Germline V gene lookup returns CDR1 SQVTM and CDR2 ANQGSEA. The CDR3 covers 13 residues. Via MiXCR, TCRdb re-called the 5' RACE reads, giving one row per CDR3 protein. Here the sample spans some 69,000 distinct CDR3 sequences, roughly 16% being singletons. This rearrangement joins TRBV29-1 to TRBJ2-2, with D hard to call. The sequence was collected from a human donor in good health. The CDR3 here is CSVVAVNTGELFF. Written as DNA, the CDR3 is TGCAGCGTTGTAGCTGTGAACACCGGGGAGCTGTTTTTT.